This T cell receptor beta chain originates from a study of T cells in pancreatic ductal adenocarcinoma. General study points: The resected pancreatic cancer cohort was biased toward the minority with early-stage disease.

CDR1 and CDR2 (germline): SEHNR, FQNEAQ (reference sequence). V shed 2 bases and J shed 2 bases, with 7 bases lying between them. CDR3 size: 13 residues. The selected patients with pancreatic ductal adenocarcinoma had surgery but no neoadjuvant therapy. The repertoire was sequenced with immunoSEQ multiplex PCR; TCRdb's copy has only in-frame clones and lacks some. The sample shows roughly 100,000 clones, about 95% of them seen only once. Comment on this clone: What it binds is not known.

The rearrangement links TRBV7-9 to TRBJ2-7, with D hard to call. The sequence was collected from a human donor with pancreatic ductal adenocarcinoma. The specimen was PBMCs. This CDR3 is CASSLRFPYEQYF. CDR3 coding DNA: TGTGCCAGCAGCTTACGGTTTCCCTACGAGCAGTACTTC.